This TCR beta chain originates from a study of cytotoxic CD8 clonotypes in ibrutinib-treated CLL. On the study more broadly: Specimens for response were gathered following a median approximately 11 months of therapy, spanning 6 to 36.

The germline V gene encodes CDR1 SEHNR and CDR2 FQNEAQ (reference sequence). V shed 1 base and J shed 2 bases, with 6 bases lying between them. The CDR3 covers 15 residues. This table comes from immunoSEQ multiplex PCR, and its TCRdb copy is limited to in-frame clones, with some not included. This table has some 50,000 clones, roughly three fifths appearing once. Sequences were derived from PBMCs, sampled after 24 months of ibrutinib treatment. The V call is TRBV7-9, the J call TRBJ1-6; D is uncertain. The clonotype was recovered from a human donor with chronic lymphocytic leukemia. The CDR3 DNA is TGTGCCAGCAGCTTAGGAGGTCCCTATAATTCACCCCTCCACTTT. Encoded protein: CASSLGGPYNSPLHF. The full variable domain, in which reference TRBV7-9 and TRBJ1-6 provide the parts outside the CDR3, is DTGVSQNPRHKITKRGQNVTFRCDPISEHNRLYWYRQTLGQGPEFLTYFQNEAQLEKSRLLSDRFSAERPKGSFSTLEIQRTEQGDSAMYLCASSLGGPYNSPLHFGNGTRLTVT.